This T cell receptor (beta chain) was identified in a study of blood T cell repertoires in COVID-19. The wider study: Sites across the United States, Italy and Spain contributed samples from acute and convalescent COVID-19.

CDR1 is SNHLY and CDR2 is FYNNEI in the germline V gene. The V and J ends lost 3 bases and 0 bases respectively, with 8 bases between them. The CDR3 contains 14 residues. Measured with immunoSEQ multiplex PCR; TCRdb has only the in-frame clones, and not every one. This sample has about 490,000 clones, with 70% to 90% found just once. The sample consisted of peripheral blood. This receptor was obtained from a human donor in a cohort sampled during active COVID-19. The chain couples TRBV2 to TRBJ1-1, with no clear D. CDR3: CASSDFVVNTEAFF. In DNA, the CDR3 is TGTGCCAGCAGTGATTTCGTTGTGAACACTGAAGCTTTCTTT. Complete variable domain (other parts from reference TRBV2 and TRBJ1-1): EPEVTQTPSHQVTQMGQEVILRCVPISNHLYFYWYRQILGQKVEFLVSFYNNEISEKSEIFDDQFSVERPDGSNFTLKIRSTKLEDSAMYFCASSDFVVNTEAFFGQGTRLTVV.